Listed below are T cell receptor beta chains from one sample, sequenced in a study of T cells after yellow fever vaccination. A single record per CDR3 protein comes from TCRdb applying MiXCR to the 5' RACE reads. This sample has approximately 610,000 distinct CDR3 sequences; less than 20% occur once, and the top ten carry roughly a sixth. Source: PBMCs, taken around 5 days after the first yellow fever vaccination. The receptors were gathered from a man younger than 35 who received the YFV17D yellow fever vaccine. Each CDR3 is given with its conserved first and last residue. D genes are given only for firm matches. Size tells how often a clone was seen (once, few, many) or the class of an expanded clone, and some rows leave it out.

j_gene: TRBJ2-5; abundance: many; v_gene: TRBV7-9; d_gene: NA; CDR3nt: TGTGCCAGCAGGTCCCAAGAGACCCAGTACTTC; CDR3aa: CASRSQETQYF
j_gene: TRBJ1-5; abundance: NA; v_gene: TRBV4-1; d_gene: NA; CDR3nt: TGCGCCAGCAGCCAAGTGGAAGGTGGTCAGCCCCAGCATTTT; CDR3aa: CASSQVEGGQPQHF
j_gene: TRBJ2-5; abundance: few; v_gene: TRBV3-1; d_gene: TRBD1; CDR3nt: TGTGCCAGCAGCCCTTCCCCGGGACAGGCGCCCCAAGAGACCCAGTACTTC; CDR3aa: CASSPSPGQAPQETQYF
j_gene: TRBJ1-5; abundance: few; v_gene: TRBV20-1; d_gene: TRBD1; CDR3nt: TGCAGTGCTAGGGGACAGGGAAATCAGCCCCAGCATTTT; CDR3aa: CSARGQGNQPQHF
j_gene: TRBJ1-2; abundance: few; v_gene: TRBV27; d_gene: NA; CDR3nt: TGTGCCAGCAGACCCTCGGGAGATTTCTATGGCTACACCTTC; CDR3aa: CASRPSGDFYGYTF
j_gene: TRBJ2-2; abundance: NA; v_gene: TRBV7-6; d_gene: TRBD1; CDR3nt: TGTGCCAGCAGCTCCATCGGGACAGCGACGAACACCGGGGAGCTGTTTTTT; CDR3aa: CASSSIGTATNTGELFF
j_gene: TRBJ1-5; abundance: NA; v_gene: TRBV6-1; d_gene: NA; CDR3nt: TGTGCCTGTCGTTCTGAGGGGGTGAGCAATCAGCCCCAGCATTTT; CDR3aa: CACRSEGVSNQPQHF
j_gene: TRBJ1-1; abundance: NA; v_gene: TRBV6-1; d_gene: TRBD1; CDR3nt: TGTGCCAGCAAGACAGGGACCATGAACACTGAAGCTTTCTTT; CDR3aa: CASKTGTMNTEAFF
j_gene: TRBJ2-3; abundance: NA; v_gene: TRBV12-3/TRBV12-4; d_gene: TRBD1; CDR3nt: TGTGCCAGCAGTTTACCTGGGACAGGGCGTGGAGATACGCAGTATTTT; CDR3aa: CASSLPGTGRGDTQYF
j_gene: TRBJ1-2; abundance: few; v_gene: TRBV6-5; d_gene: TRBD1; CDR3nt: TGTGCCAGCAGTTCGGGACAGGGGGCGATGGGCTACACCTTC; CDR3aa: CASSSGQGAMGYTF
j_gene: TRBJ2-5; abundance: NA; v_gene: TRBV7-2; d_gene: NA; CDR3nt: TGTGCCAGCAGCTTAGCGCGGGGCTGGGAGACCCAGTACTTC; CDR3aa: CASSLARGWETQYF
j_gene: TRBJ2-1; abundance: few; v_gene: TRBV7-2; d_gene: NA; CDR3nt: TGTGCCAGCAGCTTAGCCCTAGGAGGGGGCGAAGAGCAGTTCTTC; CDR3aa: CASSLALGGGEEQFF
j_gene: TRBJ1-6; abundance: few; v_gene: TRBV20-1; d_gene: NA; CDR3nt: TGCAGTGCTAGAGGCGGGGGCAAGATTTCACCCCTCCACTTT; CDR3aa: CSARGGGKISPLHF
j_gene: TRBJ1-1; abundance: few; v_gene: TRBV20-1; d_gene: TRBD1; CDR3nt: TGCAGTGCTAGAGATCGAAGGACAGGGACGACTGAAGCTTTCTTT; CDR3aa: CSARDRRTGTTEAFF
j_gene: TRBJ2-3; abundance: few; v_gene: TRBV7-3; d_gene: NA; CDR3nt: TGTGCCAGCAGCTTAACCTATGTAGATACGCAGTATTTT; CDR3aa: CASSLTYVDTQYF
j_gene: TRBJ1-2; abundance: few; v_gene: TRBV11-2; d_gene: NA; CDR3nt: TGTGCCAGCAGCCCCGAGAGGCCGTTAGCTTATGGCTACACCTTC; CDR3aa: CASSPERPLAYGYTF
j_gene: TRBJ2-2; abundance: many; v_gene: TRBV10-3; d_gene: NA; CDR3nt: TGTGCCATTCCGAGGGGGGGGAACACCGGGGAGCTGTTTTTT; CDR3aa: CAIPRGGNTGELFF
j_gene: TRBJ1-6; abundance: few; v_gene: TRBV29-1; d_gene: TRBD1; CDR3nt: TGCAGCGTGAGGACAGGTGCCTATAATTCACCCCTCCACTTT; CDR3aa: CSVRTGAYNSPLHF
j_gene: TRBJ2-1; abundance: few; v_gene: TRBV12-3/TRBV12-4; d_gene: TRBD2; CDR3nt: TGTGCCAGCAGTAACCGGGTAGCGGGCAATGAGCAGTTCTTC; CDR3aa: CASSNRVAGNEQFF
j_gene: TRBJ2-1; abundance: few; v_gene: TRBV20-1; d_gene: NA; CDR3nt: TGCAGTGCCCTCTCACGCCCCGGGGTAGGTGAGCAGTTCTTC; CDR3aa: CSALSRPGVGEQFF
j_gene: TRBJ1-3; abundance: few; v_gene: TRBV7-2; d_gene: NA; CDR3nt: TGTGCCAGCAGCACACTCGGAGGGGGCACCATATATTTT; CDR3aa: CASSTLGGGTIYF
j_gene: TRBJ1-1; abundance: NA; v_gene: TRBV20-1; d_gene: NA; CDR3nt: TGCAGTGCTAGATCGCCCCGGAACACTGAAGCTTTCTTT; CDR3aa: CSARSPRNTEAFF
j_gene: TRBJ1-4; abundance: NA; v_gene: TRBV20-1; d_gene: NA; CDR3nt: TGCAGTGCTAGAGATAATGGGGACGGCGTGCGCGAAAAACTGTTTTTT; CDR3aa: CSARDNGDGVREKLFF
j_gene: TRBJ1-2; abundance: many; v_gene: TRBV4-1; d_gene: TRBD1; CDR3nt: TGCGCCAGCAGCCCACCCGGGACAGGGGATGGCTACACCTTC; CDR3aa: CASSPPGTGDGYTF
j_gene: TRBJ2-1; abundance: NA; v_gene: TRBV6-1; d_gene: TRBD2; CDR3nt: TGTGCCAGCAGTCGAACGGGACTAGCGGGGGGGGTGTATGAGCAGTTCTTC; CDR3aa: CASSRTGLAGGVYEQFF
j_gene: TRBJ1-1; abundance: NA; v_gene: TRBV27; d_gene: NA; CDR3nt: TGTGCCAGCAGCTATAAGAAGAACACTGAAGCTTTCTTT; CDR3aa: CASSYKKNTEAFF
j_gene: TRBJ2-3; abundance: few; v_gene: TRBV10-3; d_gene: NA; CDR3nt: TGTGCCATCACTTCAGTTACTAGCACAGATACGCAGTATTTT; CDR3aa: CAITSVTSTDTQYF
j_gene: TRBJ2-7; abundance: NA; v_gene: TRBV18; d_gene: TRBD1; CDR3nt: TGTGCCAGCTCAAAATGGGGACAGGGGGAGAACGAGCAGTACTTC; CDR3aa: CASSKWGQGENEQYF
j_gene: TRBJ2-5; abundance: once; v_gene: TRBV4-2; d_gene: NA; CDR3nt: TGTGCCAGCAGCCAAGAGGCGGAGGGGGGTCTACCCCAGTACTTC; CDR3aa: CASSQEAEGGLPQYF
j_gene: TRBJ1-4; abundance: NA; v_gene: TRBV20-1; d_gene: NA; CDR3nt: TGCAGTGCTAGAGATCCCGGACGGGAAAAACTGTTTTTT; CDR3aa: CSARDPGREKLFF
j_gene: TRBJ2-3; abundance: NA; v_gene: TRBV27; d_gene: TRBD2; CDR3nt: TGTGCCAGCAGTTTTCTGAGCGGGGGGGCCATATTAGATACGCAGTATTTT; CDR3aa: CASSFLSGGAILDTQYF
j_gene: TRBJ2-1; abundance: few; v_gene: TRBV30; d_gene: NA; CDR3nt: TGTGCCTGGGAGTTTAGGGGGGGCTCTACCGTGAATGAGCAGTTCTTC; CDR3aa: CAWEFRGGSTVNEQFF
j_gene: TRBJ1-1; abundance: few; v_gene: TRBV4-1; d_gene: TRBD1; CDR3nt: TGCGCCAGCAGCCAAGATGCAGGGACAGGCGGCAAGTCAGCTTTCTTT; CDR3aa: CASSQDAGTGGKSAFF
j_gene: TRBJ1-3; abundance: many; v_gene: TRBV30; d_gene: NA; CDR3nt: TGTGCCTGGAGTAGGGGGGCCATCTCTGGAAACACCATATATTTT; CDR3aa: CAWSRGAISGNTIYF
j_gene: TRBJ2-4; abundance: NA; v_gene: TRBV5-1; d_gene: TRBD2; CDR3nt: TGCGCCAGCAGTTCCCGGACTAGCGGGGAGGACATTCAGTACTTC; CDR3aa: CASSSRTSGEDIQYF
j_gene: TRBJ2-1; abundance: few; v_gene: TRBV20-1; d_gene: TRBD1; CDR3nt: TGCAGTGCTAGAGGGACAGGGGATACGACTTACAATGAGCAGTTCTTC; CDR3aa: CSARGTGDTTYNEQFF
j_gene: TRBJ2-1; abundance: few; v_gene: TRBV5-1; d_gene: TRBD1; CDR3nt: TGCGCCAGCAGCCCGCGGACAGGGGGCGGTGAGCAGTTCTTC; CDR3aa: CASSPRTGGGEQFF
j_gene: TRBJ2-1; abundance: NA; v_gene: TRBV5-1; d_gene: TRBD1; CDR3nt: TGCGCCAGCAGGGCGACAGGGAGCTCCTACAATGAGCAGTTCTTC; CDR3aa: CASRATGSSYNEQFF
j_gene: TRBJ2-3; abundance: NA; v_gene: TRBV4-3; d_gene: NA; CDR3nt: TGCGCCAGCAGCCGAGATCGGCGGGGTTGGCATACGCAGTATTTT; CDR3aa: CASSRDRRGWHTQYF
j_gene: TRBJ1-1; abundance: many; v_gene: TRBV7-2; d_gene: TRBD1; CDR3nt: TGTGCCAGCAGCGGGACAGGGGGTGTCGCGACTGAAGCTTTCTTT; CDR3aa: CASSGTGGVATEAFF